One sample yielded the 12 T cell receptor beta chains listed below, sequenced in a study of blood T cell repertoires in COVID-19. The table came from immunoSEQ multiplex PCR; TCRdb's copy has only in-frame clones and leaves some out. This table has about 220,000 clones, about 87% appearing once. Sequencing used PBMCs or T cells enriched from blood (not recorded which). The receptor set was obtained from a young woman who had recovered from COVID-19.

This chain joins TRBV11-3 and TRBJ2-1; D is perhaps TRBD2 (5 bases). CDR3 length: 15 amino acids. Germline V lookup: CDR1 SGHNT, CDR2 YENEEA. V lost 5 bases to trimming and J lost 7 bases, with 18 bases between them. As DNA, the CDR3 is TGTGCCAGCAGCGTAAGGGCGGTGTCGGGGAATGAGCAGTTCTTC. Its protein is CASSVRAVSGNEQFF.

The rearrangement links TRBV4-2 to TRBJ1-5; 7 bases map to TRBD1. Germline V gives CDR1 LGHNA, CDR2 YNFKEQ. This CDR3 contains 15 residues. Unmatched junction bases numbered 4, after V lost 2 bases and J lost 3 bases. The CDR3 sequence: CASSQLGQVNQPQHF. CDR3 DNA sequence: TGTGCCAGCAGCCAACTAGGACAGGTCAATCAGCCCCAGCATTTT.

This rearrangement joins TRBV6-5 to TRBJ1-5; perhaps TRBD1 as D (5 bases). Germline loops: CDR1 MNHEY, CDR2 SVGAGI. The CDR3 is made up of 13 amino acids. V was pared by 8 bases and J by 6 bases, with 14 bases between. This CDR3 is CASCPGRGQPQHF. Here the CDR3 DNA reads TGTGCCAGCTGCCCAGGGAGGGGTCAGCCCCAGCATTTT.

The J gene is TRBJ2-3, the V gene TRBV5-1, with 7 bases lining up with TRBD2. This CDR3 contains 16 residues. The germline gives CDR1 SGHRS, CDR2 YFSETQ. V dropped 4 bases and J dropped 1; count of bases not matched to a gene: 9. Written as DNA, the CDR3 is TGCGCCAGCAGCCCAAAGACTCGGGGGGGCACAGATACGCAGTATTTT. It translates to CASSPKTRGGTDTQYF. The full variable domain, completed using reference TRBV5-1 and TRBJ2-3, is KAGVTQTPRYLIKTRGQQVTLSCSPISGHRSVSWYQQTPGQGLQFLFEYFSETQRNKGNFPGRFSGRQFSNSRSEMNVSTLELGDSALYLCASSPKTRGGTDTQYFGPGTRLTVL.

V and J are TRBV4-1 and TRBJ1-3; TRBD1 agrees at 10 bases. The CDR3 sequence is 17 residues long. Looked up from germline, CDR1 is MGHRA and CDR2 is YSYEKL. The ends lost 0 bases at V and 0 bases at J; junction bases unmatched: 2. The CDR3 loop is CASSQDWDRGSGNTIYF. Written as DNA, the CDR3 is TGCGCCAGCAGCCAAGATTGGGACAGGGGCTCTGGAAACACCATATATTTT.

The chain carries TRBV12-5 and TRBJ1-2; D is unclear. The CDR3 sequence is 14 residues long. Trimming left V 3 bases short and J 3 bases short, with 11 bases between. From germline, CDR1 is LGHNT and CDR2 FRNRAP. The CDR3 DNA is TGTGCTAGTGGTTTTGCCGGGGAGGACTATGGCTACACCTTC. It encodes CASGFAGEDYGYTF.

J is TRBJ2-3 and V is TRBV3-1 (or the pseudogene TRBV3-2); a possible D gene is TRBD2 (6 bases). V dropped 2 bases and J dropped 2 bases, with 11 bases sitting between them. This CDR3 spans 15 amino acids. The germline V gene encodes CDR1 LGHDT and CDR2 YNNKEL (reference sequence). As DNA, the CDR3 is TGTGCCAGCAGCCAATCCGGGACTTTCACAGATACGCAGTATTTT. The encoded protein is CASSQSGTFTDTQYF.

The rearrangement links TRBV19 to TRBJ1-2; 11 bases line up with TRBD1. With V trimmed by 5 bases and J by 7 bases, 6 bases remained unmatched. The CDR3 has 14 amino acids. Germline-derived CDR1 and CDR2 are LNHDA and SQIVND (reference sequence). CDR3 nucleotides: TGTGCCAGTAGTTTAGGACAGGGGGCGATTGGCTACACCTTC. Encoded protein: CASSLGQGAIGYTF. Full variable domain (outside the CDR3, taken from reference TRBV19 and TRBJ1-2): DGGITQSPKYLFRKEGQNVTLSCEQNLNHDAMYWYRQDPGQGLRLIYYSQIVNDFQKGDIAEGYSVSREKKESFPLTVTSAQKNPTAFYLCASSLGQGAIGYTFGSGTRLTVV.

The V call is TRBV3-1 (or the pseudogene TRBV3-2), the J call TRBJ1-2, with no clear D. CDR1 and CDR2 (germline): LGHDT, YNNKEL (reference sequence). V was shortened by 1 base and J by 0 bases, with 9 bases between the two germline ends. There are 15 residues in the CDR3. CDR3 DNA: TGTGCCAGCAGCCAAGTCCGTCTAGCTAACTATGGCTACACCTTC. It encodes CASSQVRLANYGYTF.

V is TRBV2 and J is TRBJ1-1; 7 bases align to TRBD1. The CDR3 runs to 19 residues. V lost 3 bases and J lost 1; bases outside the gene matches: 17. Germline lookup yields CDR1 SNHLY and CDR2 FYNNEI. CDR3 in amino acids: CASSDFPGQANMGNTEAFF. The CDR3, as DNA: TGTGCCAGCAGTGACTTTCCCGGACAGGCCAATATGGGGAACACTGAAGCTTTCTTT.

This chain connects TRBV5-6 to TRBJ1-6; TRBD1 is a possible D gene (5 bases). Germline loops: CDR1 SGHDT, CDR2 YYEEEE. This CDR3 contains 16 residues. V lost 0 bases, J lost 6 bases, and 13 bases lay in between. The CDR3 DNA sequence: TGTGCCAGCAGCTTGGGCCCAGGGTCGCGTAATTCACCCCTCCACTTT. Its protein is CASSLGPGSRNSPLHF.

V usage is TRBV3-1 (or the pseudogene TRBV3-2) and J usage is TRBJ2-6; perhaps TRBD2 as D (6 bases). CDR3 length: 18 residues. Trimming cost V 4 bases and J 1 base, with 17 bases left between them. CDR1 LGHDT and CDR2 YNNKEL come from the germline V gene (reference sequence). CDR3 nucleotide sequence: TGTGCCAGCAGCCCAATCGGAGGGCCGCAATCTGGGGCCAACGTCCTGACTTTC. Its protein product is CASSPIGGPQSGANVLTF.